This T cell receptor (beta chain) was recovered during a study of PD-1 blockade in classical Hodgkin lymphoma. Overall study findings and caveats: Whatever underlies the repertoire differences (possibly disease activity or prior therapy) remains undefined. CD4+ TCR diversity rose significantly by C4D1, and CD8+ TCR diversity did not.

Regarding this clone: Antigen: not known.

No patient escaped relapse after autologous stem cell transplantation, and brentuximab vedotin exposure varied. Thawed PBMCs were the source of CD8+ T cells, obtained through magnetic negative selection. The assay was immunoSEQ multiplex PCR, and TCRdb's table has in-frame clones only and misses some. The repertoire holds about 30,000 clones, with 70% to 90% as singletons. V was cut by 5 bases and J by 0 bases, with 12 bases left in between. This CDR3 is built from 15 residues. Germline lookup yields CDR1 MNHEY and CDR2 SMNVEV (reference sequence). The input for sequencing was CD8+ T cells from blood, taken at baseline. The chain has TRBV27 and TRBJ2-3; maybe TRBD2 (6 bases). This TCR was recovered from a human donor with classical Hodgkin lymphoma. CDR3 region: CASSRPRGSTDTQYF. CDR3 coding DNA: TGTGCCAGCAGTCGGCCCCGGGGGAGCACAGATACGCAGTATTTT.